This TCR beta chain came from a study of T-cell memory formation after mild COVID-19. TCRdb re-called the 5' RACE reads with MiXCR, one entry per CDR3 protein. The table lists approximately 250,000 distinct CDR3 sequences, around 16% of them singletons. Notes on the study in general: Researchers report contracting CD4+ clones mostly in CM and EM, with CD8+ clones in EMRA.

Worth noting for this clonotype: Its cognate antigen is unknown.

The clonotype comes from a man younger than 35 who had mild COVID-19 (a few samples of this study predate the infection). Cell type and time point are not known. Sequenced: PBMCs or a T cell subset sorted from them (not recorded which).

Here the CDR3 DNA reads TGTGCCAGCAGCCAAGATACACAGGGGTACGGCGAGCAGTACTTC. This encodes CASSQDTQGYGEQYF. The V gene is TRBV3-1, the J gene TRBJ2-7, with TRBD1 matching over 7 bases. J was trimmed by 6 bases and V by 0 bases; bases with no gene match: 8. Germline V gives CDR1 LGHDT, CDR2 YNNKEL (reference sequence). The CDR3 is 15 residues long.